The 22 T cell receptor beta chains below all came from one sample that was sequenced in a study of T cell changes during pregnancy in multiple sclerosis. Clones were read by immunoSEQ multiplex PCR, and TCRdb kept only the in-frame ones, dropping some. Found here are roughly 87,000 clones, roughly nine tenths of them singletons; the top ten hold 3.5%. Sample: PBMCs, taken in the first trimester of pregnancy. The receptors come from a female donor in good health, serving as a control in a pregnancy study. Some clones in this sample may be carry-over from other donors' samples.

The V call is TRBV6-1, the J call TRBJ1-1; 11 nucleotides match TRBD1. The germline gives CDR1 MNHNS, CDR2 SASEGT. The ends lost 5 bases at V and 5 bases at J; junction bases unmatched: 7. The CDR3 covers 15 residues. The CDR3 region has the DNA TGTGCCAGCAGTTTTTCCGGGACAGGGGGGACTGAAGCTTTCTTT. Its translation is CASSFSGTGGTEAFF.

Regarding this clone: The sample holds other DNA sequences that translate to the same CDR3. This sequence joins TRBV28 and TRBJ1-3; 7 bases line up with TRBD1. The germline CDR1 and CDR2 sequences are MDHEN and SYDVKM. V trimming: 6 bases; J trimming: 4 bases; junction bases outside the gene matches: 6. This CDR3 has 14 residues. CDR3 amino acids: CASSPQGSGNTIYF. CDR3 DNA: TGTGCCAGCAGCCCACAGGGGTCAGGAAACACCATATATTTT.

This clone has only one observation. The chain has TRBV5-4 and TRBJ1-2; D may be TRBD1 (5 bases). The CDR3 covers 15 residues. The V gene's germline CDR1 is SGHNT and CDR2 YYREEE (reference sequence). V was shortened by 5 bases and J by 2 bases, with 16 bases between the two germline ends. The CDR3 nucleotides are TGTGCCAGCAGATCTGCAGGGAACAAGAACTATGGCTACACCTTC. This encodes CASRSAGNKNYGYTF.

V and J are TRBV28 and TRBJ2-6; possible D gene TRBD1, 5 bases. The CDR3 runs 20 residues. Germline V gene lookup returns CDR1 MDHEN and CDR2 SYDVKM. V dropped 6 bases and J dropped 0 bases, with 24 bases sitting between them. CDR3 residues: CASSSISRRQGISGANVLTF. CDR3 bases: TGTGCCAGCAGCTCCATCTCTCGACGGCAGGGCATCTCTGGGGCCAACGTCCTGACTTTC.

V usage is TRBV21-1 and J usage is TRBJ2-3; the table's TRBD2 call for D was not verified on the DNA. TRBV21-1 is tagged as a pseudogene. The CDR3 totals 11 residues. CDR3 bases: TGTGCCAGCGACTGCACAGATACGCAGTATTTT. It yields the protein CASDCTDTQYF.

DNA of the CDR3: TGTGCCAGCAGCCTTAGCGGGAGCACCTACAATGAGCAGTTCTTC. Translating it yields CASSLSGSTYNEQFF. The chain employs TRBV7-6 and TRBJ2-1; 9 positions agree with TRBD2. The CDR3 runs 15 residues. Germline V lookup: CDR1 SGHVS, CDR2 FNYEAQ. V shed 5 bases and J 2 bases; nucleotides not matched to a gene: 4.

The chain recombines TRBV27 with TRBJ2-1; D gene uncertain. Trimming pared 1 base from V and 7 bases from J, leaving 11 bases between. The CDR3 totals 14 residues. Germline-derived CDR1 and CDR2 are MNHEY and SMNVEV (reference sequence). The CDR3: CASSLWADGNEQFF. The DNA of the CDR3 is TGTGCCAGCAGTTTATGGGCCGATGGGAATGAGCAGTTCTTC.

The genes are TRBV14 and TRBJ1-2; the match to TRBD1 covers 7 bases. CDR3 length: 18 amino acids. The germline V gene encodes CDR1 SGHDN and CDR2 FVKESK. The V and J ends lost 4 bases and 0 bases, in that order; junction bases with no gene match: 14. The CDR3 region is CASSPATGSTASNYGYTF. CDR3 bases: TGTGCCAGCAGCCCAGCGACAGGGAGTACTGCCTCTAACTATGGCTACACCTTC.

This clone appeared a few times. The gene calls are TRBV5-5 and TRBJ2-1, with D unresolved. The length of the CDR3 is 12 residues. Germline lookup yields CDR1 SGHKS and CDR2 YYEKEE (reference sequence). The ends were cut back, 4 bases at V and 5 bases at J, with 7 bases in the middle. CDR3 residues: CASSQSDNEQFF. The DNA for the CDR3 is TGTGCCAGCAGCCAAAGCGACAATGAGCAGTTCTTC. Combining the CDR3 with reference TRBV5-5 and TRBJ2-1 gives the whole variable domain DAGVTQSPTHLIKTRGQQVTLRCSPISGHKSVSWYQQVLGQGPQFIFQYYEKEERGRGNFPDRFSARQFPNYSSELNVNALLLGDSALYLCASSQSDNEQFFGPGTRLTVL.

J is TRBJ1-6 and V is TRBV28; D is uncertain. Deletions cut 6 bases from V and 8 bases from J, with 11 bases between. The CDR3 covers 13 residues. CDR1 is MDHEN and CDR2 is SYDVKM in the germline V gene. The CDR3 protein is CASSRRADSPLHF. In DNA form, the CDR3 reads TGTGCCAGCAGCCGGCGGGCGGATTCACCCCTCCACTTT.

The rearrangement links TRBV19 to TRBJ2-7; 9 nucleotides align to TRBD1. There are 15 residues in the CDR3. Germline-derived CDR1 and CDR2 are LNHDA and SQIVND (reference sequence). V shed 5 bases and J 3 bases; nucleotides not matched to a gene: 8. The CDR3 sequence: CASSPSGTGSYEQYF. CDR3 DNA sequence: TGTGCCAGTAGTCCGTCCGGGACAGGGAGCTACGAGCAGTACTTC.

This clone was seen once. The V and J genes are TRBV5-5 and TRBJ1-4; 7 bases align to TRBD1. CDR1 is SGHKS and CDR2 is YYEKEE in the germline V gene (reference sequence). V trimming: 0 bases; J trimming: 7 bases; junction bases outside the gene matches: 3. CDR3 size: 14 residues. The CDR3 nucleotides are TGTGCCAGCAGCTTGGACAGGGGAAGTGAAAAACTGTTTTTT. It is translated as CASSLDRGSEKLFF. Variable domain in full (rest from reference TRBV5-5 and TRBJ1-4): DAGVTQSPTHLIKTRGQQVTLRCSPISGHKSVSWYQQVLGQGPQFIFQYYEKEERGRGNFPDRFSARQFPNYSSELNVNALLLGDSALYLCASSLDRGSEKLFFGSGTQLSVL.

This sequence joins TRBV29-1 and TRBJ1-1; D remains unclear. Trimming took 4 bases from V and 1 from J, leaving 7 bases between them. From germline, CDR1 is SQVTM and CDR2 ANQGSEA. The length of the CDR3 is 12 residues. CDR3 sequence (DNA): TGCAGCGTTGGGGGAGGGAACACTGAAGCTTTCTTT. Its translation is CSVGGGNTEAFF. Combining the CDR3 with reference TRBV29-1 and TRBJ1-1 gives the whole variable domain SAVISQKPSRDICQRGTSLTIQCQVDSQVTMMFWYRQQPGQSLTLIATANQGSEATYESGFVIDKFPISRPNLTFSTLTVSNMSPEDSSIYLCSVGGGNTEAFFGQGTRLTVV.

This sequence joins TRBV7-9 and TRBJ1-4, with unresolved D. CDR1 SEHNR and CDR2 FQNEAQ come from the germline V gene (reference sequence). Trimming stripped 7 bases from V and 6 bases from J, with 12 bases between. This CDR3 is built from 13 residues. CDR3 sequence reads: CASIPPGDEKLFF. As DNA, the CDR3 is TGTGCCAGCATCCCCCCCGGGGATGAAAAACTGTTTTTT.

The CDR3 region has the DNA TGTGCCAGCAGCTTAGAGGGACAGAACTACGAGCAGTACTTC. Its translation is CASSLEGQNYEQYF. The chain uses TRBV7-9 and TRBJ2-7, with TRBD1 identical over 7 bases. After removal of 1 base from V and 3 bases from J, the junction contained 3 bases not matched to a gene. Germline lookup yields CDR1 SEHNR and CDR2 FQNEAQ (reference sequence). This CDR3 region has 14 residues.

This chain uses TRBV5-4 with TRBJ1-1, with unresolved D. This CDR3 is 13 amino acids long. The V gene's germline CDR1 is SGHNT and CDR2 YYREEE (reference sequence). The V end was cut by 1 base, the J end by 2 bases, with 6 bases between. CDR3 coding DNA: TGTGCCAGCAGCTTGTCCGTTAACACTGAAGCTTTCTTT. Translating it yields CASSLSVNTEAFF.

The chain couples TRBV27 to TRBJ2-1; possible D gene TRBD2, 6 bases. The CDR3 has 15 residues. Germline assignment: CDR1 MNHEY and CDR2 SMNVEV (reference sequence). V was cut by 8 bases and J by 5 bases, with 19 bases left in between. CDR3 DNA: TGTGCCAGCTCCCTATATGGGGGAGGCCACAATGAGCAGTTCTTC. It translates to CASSLYGGGHNEQFF.

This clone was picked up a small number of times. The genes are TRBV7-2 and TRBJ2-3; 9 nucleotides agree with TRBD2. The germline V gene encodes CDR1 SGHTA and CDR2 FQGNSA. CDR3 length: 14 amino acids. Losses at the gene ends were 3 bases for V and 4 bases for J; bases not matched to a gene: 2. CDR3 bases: TGTGCCAGCAGCTTTCTAGCGGGACCAGATACGCAGTATTTT. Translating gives CASSFLAGPDTQYF. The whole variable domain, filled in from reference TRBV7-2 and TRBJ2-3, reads GAGVSQSPSNKVTEKGKDVELRCDPISGHTALYWYRQSLGQGLEFLIYFQGNSAPDKSGLPSDRFSAERTGGSVSTLTIQRTQQEDSAVYLCASSFLAGPDTQYFGPGTRLTVL.

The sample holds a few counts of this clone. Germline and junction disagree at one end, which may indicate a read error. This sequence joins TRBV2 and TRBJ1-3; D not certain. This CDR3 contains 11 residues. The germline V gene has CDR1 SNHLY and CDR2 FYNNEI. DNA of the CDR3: TGTGCCAGCAGTGAAAAGTTCGAGAGGTTTTTT. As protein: CASSEKFERFF.

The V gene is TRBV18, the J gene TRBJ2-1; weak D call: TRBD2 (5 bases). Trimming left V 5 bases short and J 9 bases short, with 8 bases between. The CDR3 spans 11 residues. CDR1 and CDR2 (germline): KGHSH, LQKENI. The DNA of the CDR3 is TGTGCCAGCTCATCCCGGGGTGAGCAGTTCTTC. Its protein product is CASSSRGEQFF.

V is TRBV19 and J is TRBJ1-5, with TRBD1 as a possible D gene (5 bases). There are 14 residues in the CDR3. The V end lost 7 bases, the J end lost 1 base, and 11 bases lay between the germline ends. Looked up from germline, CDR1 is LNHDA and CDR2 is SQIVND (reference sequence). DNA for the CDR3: TGTGCCAGTACCCCGGGGGAAAGCAATCAGCCCCAGCATTTT. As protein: CASTPGESNQPQHF. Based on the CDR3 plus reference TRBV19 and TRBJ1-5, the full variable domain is DGGITQSPKYLFRKEGQNVTLSCEQNLNHDAMYWYRQDPGQGLRLIYYSQIVNDFQKGDIAEGYSVSREKKESFPLTVTSAQKNPTAFYLCASTPGESNQPQHFGDGTRLSIL.

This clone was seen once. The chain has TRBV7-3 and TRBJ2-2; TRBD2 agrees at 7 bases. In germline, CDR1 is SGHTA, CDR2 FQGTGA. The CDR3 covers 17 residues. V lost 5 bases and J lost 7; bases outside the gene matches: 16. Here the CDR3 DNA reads TGTGCCAGCAGCCCCACTAGTCGGGGAGGGGTCGGCGGGGAGCTGTTTTTT. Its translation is CASSPTSRGGVGGELFF.